A selection of T cell receptor beta chains follows, all from one sample in a study of shared clonotypes between healthy human individuals. The data were produced by immunoSEQ multiplex PCR, yet TCRdb's version contains in-frame clones alone and is incomplete. This sample has more than 2,000,000 clones, with about 92% found just once. Sequences were obtained from naive CD4+ T cells from PBMCs. These receptors originate from a man aged 18 to 29 in good health. Some clones in this sample may be carry-over from other donors' samples. Each CDR3 is given with its conserved first and last residue.

>TRBV20-1|TRBJ2-5|11
CSAAQIETQYF
>TRBV6-5|TRBJ1-1|14
CASSYSRALTEAFF
>TRBV7-7|TRBJ2-5|13
CASSLGPSETQYF
>TRBV9|TRBJ2-1|15
CASSVDGRSYNEQFF
>TRBV29-1|TRBJ2-2|16
CSVVVTRQGNTGELFF
>TRBV7-9|TRBJ2-5|13
CATDGQAPETQYF
>TRBV28|TRBJ2-1|18
CASSLRRGGTGGIGEQFF
>TRBV5-5|TRBJ2-7|14
CASSLRQGPYEQYF
>TRBV30|TRBJ2-4|15
CAWSQTSGRRDIQYF
>TRBV6-5|TRBJ1-5|13
CASSYSRGQPQHF
>TRBV4-3|TRBJ2-3|19
CASSHLTRAAPGPTDTQYF
>TRBV5-4|TRBJ1-1|16
CASSLAGQGSATEAFF
>TRBV18|TRBJ2-2|16
CASFPRAGANTGELFF
>TRBV28|TRBJ1-4|16
CASSSTGGPTNEKLFF
>TRBV9|TRBJ1-5|15
CASSVRADSNQPQHF
>TRBV19|TRBJ2-7|14
CASTKGDSSYEQYF
>TRBV5-4|TRBJ2-2|16
CASSLETSGIGRELFF
>TRBV28|TRBJ1-2|14
CASIPADRNYGYTF